The 8 T cell receptor beta chains listed next were all sequenced from one sample in a study of beta chain features in type 1 diabetes. TCRB transcripts that were expressed got sequenced, as all of the isolated RNA had been reverse transcribed. Method: immunoSEQ multiplex PCR; TCRdb's copy keeps in-frame clones and lacks some. The table has around 430,000 clones, over 25% seen once; the top ten hold around 0.065%. Sample: naive CD4+ T cells from blood. The receptor source for this set is a man between 18 and 35 years old in good health.

On this clone itself: Additional DNA sequences in this sample encode the identical CDR3. The V call is TRBV29-1, the J call TRBJ2-1; TRBD2 matches at 7 bases. J lost 2 bases, V lost 4 bases, and 5 bases had no gene match. CDR1 is SQVTM and CDR2 is ANQGSEA in the germline V gene. The CDR3 is made up of 14 amino acids. CDR3 sequence: CSVVAGAPYNEQFF. The DNA for the CDR3 is TGCAGCGTTGTTGCGGGAGCCCCCTACAATGAGCAGTTCTTC.

The chain couples TRBV5-6 to TRBJ2-5, with D unclear. Germline values: CDR1 SGHDT, CDR2 YYEEEE. This CDR3 spans 13 amino acids. V was trimmed by 1 base and J by 4 bases, leaving 8 bases between them. The CDR3 nucleotides read TGTGCCAGCAGCTTGATCTCAACAGAGACCCAGTACTTC. Protein product: CASSLISTETQYF.

The gene calls are TRBV7-6 and TRBJ2-4, with 9 bases matching TRBD2. The trim removed 1 base at V and 11 bases at J, leaving 6 bases unmatched. The germline gives CDR1 SGHVS, CDR2 FNYEAQ. The CDR3 is made up of 14 amino acids. The CDR3 sequence: CASSLGGLASVQYF. As DNA, the CDR3 is TGTGCCAGCAGCTTAGGGGGACTAGCTAGTGTTCAGTACTTC.

In its sample, this clone was seen a few times. This chain connects TRBV9 to TRBJ2-3; the D gene is possibly TRBD1 (5 bases). The germline V gene has CDR1 SGDLS and CDR2 YYNGEE. Trimming removed 4 bases from V and 2 bases from J, with 11 bases in between. The CDR3 runs to 14 residues. CDR3 sequence (DNA): TGTGCCAGCAGCCCGACAGCGTACACAGATACGCAGTATTTT. Its protein is CASSPTAYTDTQYF.

In its sample, this clone was seen a few times. The gene calls are TRBV30 and TRBJ1-5; TRBD1 matches 8 bases. The CDR3 spans 13 residues. With 6 bases clipped from V and 7 bases from J, the junction kept 8 bases outside the gene matches. The germline CDR1 and CDR2 sequences are GTSNPN and SVGIG (reference sequence). DNA of the CDR3: TGTGCCTGTGGGCAGGGGGCGACCCAGCCCCAGCATTTT. This sequence encodes CACGQGATQPQHF. Full variable domain (rest looked up from reference TRBV30 and TRBJ1-5): SQTIHQWPATLVQPVGSPLSLECTVEGTSNPNLYWYRQAAGRGLQLLFYSVGIGQISSEVPQNLSASRPQDRQFILSSKKLLLSDSGFYLCACGQGATQPQHFGDGTRLSIL.

V usage is TRBV7-2 and J usage is TRBJ2-2; no definite D call. From germline, CDR1 is SGHTA and CDR2 FQGNSA. This CDR3 comprises 14 residues. Trimming cost V 6 bases and J 4 bases, with 12 bases left between them. DNA for the CDR3: TGTGCCAGCAGGACCACTCCGACCACCGGGGAGCTGTTTTTT. The encoded protein is CASRTTPTTGELFF.

The rearrangement links TRBV30 to TRBJ2-5, with D perhaps TRBD2 (5 bases). V was pared by 1 base and J by 5 bases, with 14 bases between. The CDR3 has 14 residues. Germline assignment: CDR1 GTSNPN and CDR2 SVGIG (reference sequence). CDR3 DNA: TGTGCCTGGAGTGCTGGCGGGCGGTGGGAGACCCAGTACTTC. It codes for CAWSAGGRWETQYF.

The J gene is TRBJ2-3, the V gene TRBV30, with TRBD2 as a possible D gene (6 bases). The V gene's germline CDR1 is GTSNPN and CDR2 SVGIG (reference sequence). This CDR3 is built from 15 residues. Trimming pared 1 base from V and 4 bases from J, leaving 15 bases between. This CDR3 is CAWSEMGSGADTQYF. In DNA, the CDR3 is TGTGCCTGGAGTGAGATGGGCTCGGGAGCAGATACGCAGTATTTT.